This T cell receptor (beta chain) was documented in a study of shared clonotypes between healthy human individuals. Some clones are missing from TCRdb's copy, which holds only in-frame ones; the method was immunoSEQ multiplex PCR. The sample lists a few million clones; more than 85% were seen once. The CDR3 has 12 residues. Germline V gene data show CDR1 as GTSNPN and CDR2 as SVGIG (reference sequence). V lost 0 bases, J lost 11 bases, and 11 bases lay in between. Sequenced: naive CD4+ T cells from PBMCs. Documented subset: CD45RA+ positively selected. This TCR was sampled from a man younger than 35 in good health. Some clones in this sample may be carry-over from other donors' samples. The rearrangement joins TRBV30 to TRBJ1-5; possible D gene TRBD1, 6 bases. The CDR3 DNA reads TGTGCCTGGAGTGTACTAGGGGGGACCCAGCATTTT. Its protein is CAWSVLGGTQHF.